What follows are 20 T cell receptor beta chains derived from one specimen sequenced in a study of CD8 T cells in Susac syndrome. cDNA came from about 0.46 to 1 ug RNA primed by random hexamers. One entry per CDR3 protein results from TCRdb running MiXCR on the immunoSEQ multiplex PCR reads. The data contain around 150,000 distinct CDR3 sequences, approximately 95% of them singletons. Source material: CD8+ T cells from PBMCs. The receptor source for this set is a human donor in good health.

This CDR3 is CSVLDRVEGDGYTF. The CDR3 DNA sequence: TGCAGCGTCCTCGACAGGGTTGAAGGGGATGGCTACACCTTC. The chain couples TRBV29-1 to TRBJ1-2, with 7 bases lining up with TRBD1. The CDR3 is 14 residues long. The germline CDR1 and CDR2 sequences are SQVTM and ANQGSEA. The V and J ends lost 6 bases and 6 bases, in that order; junction bases with no gene match: 13.

The chain is built from TRBV14 and TRBJ2-5; no clear D gene. V gave up 1 base and J gave up 5 bases, with 8 bases separating them. Germline values: CDR1 SGHDN, CDR2 FVKESK. CDR3 size: 13 residues. CDR3 DNA sequence: TGTGCCAGCAGCCAAGGTCGCAAGGAGACCCAGTACTTC. It codes for CASSQGRKETQYF.

V and J are TRBV30 and TRBJ1-1; 7 bases line up with TRBD1. Germline-derived CDR1 and CDR2 are GTSNPN and SVGIG (reference sequence). J lost 1 base, V lost 4 bases, and 3 bases had no gene match. The CDR3 is made up of 13 amino acids. CDR3 region: CAWTTGTNTEAFF. The CDR3 DNA is TGTGCCTGGACGACAGGGACGAACACTGAAGCTTTCTTT.

The genes are TRBV7-9 and TRBJ2-5; a possible D gene is TRBD1 (5 bases). V lost 7 bases and J lost 2, with 14 bases in between. The germline V gene has CDR1 SEHNR and CDR2 FQNEAQ (reference sequence). CDR3 length: 14 residues. The CDR3 sequence is CASTSRERQETQYF. CDR3 in DNA: TGTGCCAGCACCAGCAGGGAAAGGCAAGAGACCCAGTACTTC.

The genes are TRBV27 and TRBJ2-1; 12 nucleotides match TRBD2. Germline lookup yields CDR1 MNHEY and CDR2 SMNVEV (reference sequence). This CDR3 region has 16 residues. Germline trimming cut 2 bases from V and 10 bases from J; bases unmatched to any gene: 9. In DNA form, the CDR3 reads TGTGCCAGCAGTTTAGGACCTAGCGGGAGGGCCGGGGAGCAGTTCTTC. Amino acids: CASSLGPSGRAGEQFF.

CDR3 amino acids: CASSLWAQSDTEAFF. The CDR3 DNA reads TGTGCCAGCAGTTTATGGGCACAGTCGGACACTGAAGCTTTCTTT. V gene TRBV28 combines with J gene TRBJ1-1; D not resolved. The CDR3 totals 15 residues. V shed 0 bases and J shed 3 bases, with 11 bases lying between them. Per germline, CDR1 MDHEN and CDR2 SYDVKM.

This clonotype was counted a few times. The V call is TRBV12-3 or TRBV12-4, the J call TRBJ2-1, with D unclear. The CDR3 extends over 13 amino acids. V lost 1 base to trimming and J lost 3 bases, with 4 bases between them. CDR3 region: CASSLVSYNEQFF. CDR3 sequence (DNA): TGTGCCAGCAGTTTAGTTAGCTACAATGAGCAGTTCTTC.

This clonotype occurred once. The rearrangement links TRBV29-1 to TRBJ1-2, with D hard to call. The germline V gene encodes CDR1 SQVTM and CDR2 ANQGSEA. Trimming took 6 bases from V and 3 from J, leaving 14 bases between them. The CDR3 has 13 amino acids. The CDR3 bases are TGCAGCGTAGACTCTGTCACGGACTATGGCTACACCTTC. Its protein product is CSVDSVTDYGYTF.

This sequence joins TRBV20-1 and TRBJ1-5; D gene uncertain. CDR1 and CDR2 (germline): DFQATT, SNEGSKA (reference sequence). The CDR3 has 14 amino acids. V was clipped by 4 bases and J by 5 bases, with 15 bases between them. This chain's CDR3 is CSATSTNGDQPQHF. The DNA of the CDR3 is TGCAGTGCTACGTCAACCAATGGGGATCAGCCCCAGCATTTT.

DNA of the CDR3: TGTGCCAGCAGTGCTGTTTCAGGGCTGGACACTGAAGCTTTCTTT. Translated: CASSAVSGLDTEAFF. The chain is built from TRBV6-1 and TRBJ1-1; maybe TRBD1 (5 bases). This CDR3 comprises 15 residues. Trimming cost V 4 bases and J 3 bases, with 15 bases left between them. Germline assignment: CDR1 MNHNS and CDR2 SASEGT.

The chain combines TRBV27 with TRBJ1-1; the match to TRBD1 covers 7 bases. CDR3 length equals 14 residues. Trimming cost V 5 bases and J 5 bases; bases outside gene matches: 8. In germline, CDR1 is MNHEY, CDR2 SMNVEV (reference sequence). The CDR3 DNA reads TGTGCCAGCAGTCAAGGGGGCCTAAAGACTGAAGCTTTCTTT. Its translation is CASSQGGLKTEAFF.

The gene calls are TRBV18 and TRBJ1-5; tentative D call: TRBD1 (5 bases). The CDR3 sequence is 14 residues long. The V gene's germline CDR1 is KGHSH and CDR2 LQKENI. Trimming left V 4 bases short and J 3 bases short, with 10 bases between. CDR3 loop: CASSLTGPNQPQHF. The CDR3 nucleotides are TGTGCCAGCTCACTAACAGGACCCAATCAGCCCCAGCATTTT.

In its sample, this clonotype was seen a few times. This sequence joins TRBV28 and TRBJ2-7; unclear D gene. The CDR3 consists of 13 residues. Trimming removed 4 bases from V and 0 bases from J, with 7 bases in between. Germline CDR1 MDHEN, CDR2 SYDVKM. CDR3 sequence: CASSSTVSYEQYF. CDR3 nucleotide sequence: TGTGCCAGCAGTTCCACAGTCTCCTACGAGCAGTACTTC.

The chain couples TRBV7-9 to TRBJ1-1; D not certain. Germline values: CDR1 SEHNR, CDR2 FQNEAQ (reference sequence). The CDR3 is 16 amino acids. The V gene lost 1 base and the J gene lost 4 bases, with 16 bases spanning the gap. The CDR3 loop reads CASSLDPRGLGTEAFF. CDR3 bases: TGTGCCAGCAGCTTAGACCCCCGGGGTCTGGGCACTGAAGCTTTCTTT.

The gene calls are TRBV29-1 and TRBJ2-1; no clear D gene. Trimming cost V 0 bases and J 5 bases, with 8 bases left between them. The CDR3 loop spans 13 amino acids. Per germline, CDR1 SQVTM and CDR2 ANQGSEA. CDR3 region: CSVEDGLNNEQFF. CDR3 nucleotide sequence: TGCAGCGTTGAAGACGGTCTTAACAATGAGCAGTTCTTC.

The chain combines TRBV9 with TRBJ1-2, with D uncertain. Per germline, CDR1 SGDLS and CDR2 YYNGEE. Between the trimmed V and J ends, which lost 1 base and 7 bases, there was a span of 14 bases. This CDR3 comprises 14 residues. CDR3 coding DNA: TGTGCCAGCAGCGTATTCCGGGTTGGTGGTGGCTACACCTTC. Protein: CASSVFRVGGGYTF.

The CDR3 DNA reads TGTGCCAGTAGTATGGGCGGGAGCACAGATACGCAGTATTTT. Translated, it gives CASSMGGSTDTQYF. This chain joins TRBV19 and TRBJ2-3, with D perhaps matching TRBD2 (5 bases). Trimming pared 3 bases from V and 0 bases from J, leaving 7 bases between. This CDR3 contains 14 residues. In germline, CDR1 is LNHDA, CDR2 SQIVND (reference sequence).

The chain carries TRBV28 and TRBJ1-5, with D possibly matching TRBD1 (5 bases). Deletions cut 6 bases from V and 4 bases from J, with 10 bases between. Germline CDR1 and CDR2: MDHEN and SYDVKM. This CDR3 spans 13 amino acids. The CDR3 protein is CASRGQGNQPQHF. The DNA of the CDR3 is TGTGCCAGCAGAGGGCAGGGTAATCAGCCCCAGCATTTT.

The gene calls are TRBV6-5 and TRBJ2-7, with D perhaps matching TRBD2 (5 bases). Trimming took off 1 base at V and 7 bases at J, with 11 bases between the two ends. The CDR3 runs 13 residues. CDR1 and CDR2 from the germline V gene are MNHEY and SVGAGI. CDR3 coding DNA: TGTGCCAGCAGTTACTTTGGCACGGGGGAGCAGTACTTC. Amino acid sequence: CASSYFGTGEQYF.

This clonotype was observed a single time. The chain carries TRBV21-1 and TRBJ1-2; no check of the table's D call, TRBD1, against the DNA was made. TRBV21-1 is given as a pseudogene. The length of the CDR3 is 18 residues. The CDR3 bases are TGTGCCAGCAGCGGACCGGGACAGGGGCCAGAGGATAACTATGGCTACACCTTC. Translating gives CASSGPGQGPEDNYGYTF.